The count of the clone carrying this T cell receptor beta chain is one. Its specificity is not known. The split of CD4+ cells yielded CD45RA+ naive and CD45RA-negative memory subsets. The data originate from a study of shared clonotypes between healthy human individuals. Whole-study findings and limits: When naive CD4 clonotypes were compared across a few donors, approximately 5% were shared. Among the subsets, naive ones generally showed larger estimated richness than memory ones.

Some clones are missing from TCRdb's copy, which holds only in-frame ones; the method was immunoSEQ multiplex PCR. The profile covers millions of clones, with 80% to 95% appearing a single time and 0.35% to 0.5% taken by the ten largest. Germline V gene lookup returns CDR1 SNHLY and CDR2 FYNNEI. V gave up 6 bases and J gave up 4 bases; unmatched junction bases: 7. CDR3 size: 17 residues. The genes are TRBV2 and TRBJ2-6, with TRBD1 matching 12 bases. This receptor was taken from a man younger than 35 in good health. Some clones in this sample may be carry-over from other donors' samples. The specimen sequenced was naive CD4+ T cells from PBMCs. Subset indicated: CD45RA+ positively selected. CDR3 sequence (DNA): TGTGCCAGCAGCTCACGGGACAGGGGGCGCGGGGCCAACGTCCTGACTTTC. This gives the protein CASSSRDRGRGANVLTF.